Listed below are T cell receptor beta chains from one sample, sequenced in a study of OX40 agonist ivuxolimab in advanced cancers. Produced via immunoSEQ multiplex PCR; TCRdb's table is partial and in-frame only. The data show about 70,000 clones, approximately 78% seen once. The input for sequencing was CD4+ or CD8+ T cells sorted from blood, taken in a trial of the OX40 agonist ivuxolimab. All receptors come from an adult with an advanced solid tumor such as melanoma, head and neck, liver or kidney cancer. The CDR3 runs from the conserved cysteine through the conserved F or W. The D gene is left open where the match is weak. Where a row states a size, it is once, few, many or the class of an expanded clone; other rows omit it.

NA	TRBV18	TRBD1	TRBJ2-1	CASSPPSGQAPYNEQFF	TGTGCCAGCTCACCACCTTCAGGACAGGCCCCTTACAATGAGCAGTTCTTC
NA	TRBV7-7	NA	TRBJ2-3	CASSATGSDTQYF	TGTGCCAGCAGCGCTACAGGGTCAGATACGCAGTATTTT
few	TRBV6-1	NA	TRBJ1-5	CASSENQVKIYQPQHF	TGTGCCAGCAGTGAAAATCAGGTGAAGATCTATCAGCCCCAGCATTTT
NA	TRBV6-5	NA	TRBJ2-3	CASSYVAETDTQYF	TGTGCCAGCAGTTACGTAGCGGAAACAGATACGCAGTATTTT
NA	TRBV18	TRBD1	TRBJ1-2	CASSPRLRTGDADYGYTF	TGTGCCAGCTCACCCAGACTTAGGACAGGGGATGCGGACTATGGCTACACCTTC
once	TRBV6-6	NA	TRBJ2-5	CASSGWSKLQETQYF	TGTGCCAGCAGCGGTTGGTCGAAACTCCAAGAGACCCAGTACTTC
NA	TRBV19	NA	TRBJ1-1	CASSPQAVMNTEAFF	TGTGCCAGTAGTCCACAGGCTGTCATGAACACTGAAGCTTTCTTT
NA	TRBV28	NA	TRBJ1-5	CASSTPTVIQPQHF	TGTGCCAGCAGCACCCCGACAGTCATTCAGCCCCAGCATTTT
NA	TRBV18	TRBD1	TRBJ2-5	CASSPSTGAETQYF	TGTGCCAGCTCACCTTCGACAGGGGCCGAGACCCAGTACTTC
NA	TRBV19	NA	TRBJ1-2	CASFYGYTF	TGTGCCAGTTTCTATGGCTACACCTTC
NA	TRBV27	TRBD1	TRBJ2-5	CASSLWGQGETQYF	TGTGCCAGCAGTTTATGGGGACAGGGGGAGACCCAGTACTTC
NA	TRBV6-6	NA	TRBJ1-5	CASSFDRSNQPQHF	TGTGCCAGCAGCTTCGACCGAAGCAATCAGCCCCAGCATTTT
NA	TRBV5-4	NA	TRBJ2-5	CASSRAEETQYF	TGTGCCAGCAGCCGTGCGGAAGAGACCCAGTACTTC
few	TRBV19	NA	TRBJ2-3	CASKRELAGDTQYF	TGTGCCAGTAAAAGGGAATTAGCCGGAGATACGCAGTATTTT
NA	TRBV6-1	TRBD1	TRBJ1-4	CASSSRTGNEKLFF	TGTGCCAGCAGTTCGAGGACAGGGAATGAAAAACTGTTTTTT
few	TRBV19	NA	TRBJ2-3	CASSISATQYF	TGTGCCAGTAGTATAAGCGCTACGCAGTATTTT
once	TRBV28	NA	TRBJ1-2	CASSLEGNRAYGYTF	TGTGCCAGCAGCTTGGAGGGGAACAGGGCCTATGGCTACACCTTC
few	TRBV4-1	NA	TRBJ1-6	CASSHPRARGGNSPLHF	TGCGCCAGCAGCCATCCCAGGGCCCGCGGGGGGAATTCACCCCTCCACTTT
NA	TRBV10-3	TRBD1	TRBJ2-2	CAISGKGQDTGELFF	TGTGCCATCTCCGGGAAGGGACAGGACACCGGGGAGCTGTTTTTT
once	TRBV19	NA	TRBJ1-4	CASSTVPVTNEKLFF	TGTGCCAGTAGTACTGTACCTGTAACTAATGAAAAACTGTTTTTT
few	TRBV6-1	NA	TRBJ1-6	CATETADNSPLHF	TGTGCCACGGAAACGGCGGATAATTCACCCCTCCACTTT
NA	TRBV5-6	NA	TRBJ2-5	CASSPIKVHQETQYF	TGTGCCAGCAGCCCGATAAAGGTCCACCAAGAGACCCAGTACTTC